This T cell receptor beta chain was documented in a study of cytomegalovirus exposure and HLA in healthy donors. The CDR3 runs to 14 residues. Germline CDR1 reads MNHNS; CDR2 reads SASEGT. Germline trimming cut 10 bases from V and 1 base from J; bases unmatched to any gene: 10. The PCR was carried out with 60 Vbeta primers and 13 Jbeta primers. Clones were sequenced by immunoSEQ multiplex PCR, and TCRdb holds only the in-frame ones, with some missing. The data contain about 73,000 clones, 60% to 75% of them seen just once; the ten biggest clones take up around 12%. This clone was detected only a few times.

This clonotype originated in a man aged 70 or older in good health and CMV-seronegative. The chain combines TRBV6-1 with TRBJ2-7; 7 bases map to TRBD1. The specimen sequenced was PBMCs. The DNA of the CDR3 is TGTGCCACCATGGGGACAGTGGAATCCTACGAGCAGTACTTC. This codes for CATMGTVESYEQYF.